What follows is one T cell receptor beta chain and its context. Original processing notes: Nucleated cell number was recorded as an estimate derived from reference gene primer amplification. Using immunoSEQ multiplex PCR, the repertoire was profiled, and TCRdb retains in-frame clones only, with some absent. V and J calls and clone size come straight from that table; D and trimming were deduced from the DNA. This sample has some 60,000 clones; 75% to 85% occur once, and the top ten carry roughly 7%. The entry originates in a study of blood T cell repertoires in COVID-19. Study background: The origin of the acute and convalescent COVID-19 samples was the United States, Italy and Spain. Sources were T cells, B-cell-depleted T cells, or PBMCs; the material itself was cDNA or gDNA.

This clonotype was sampled from a man aged 55-75 years with acute or convalescent COVID-19. The sample consisted of peripheral blood.

CDR3 amino acids: CASSQWTASGEQYF. The CDR3 DNA sequence: TGTGCCAGCAGCCAGTGGACTGCCTCTGGCGAGCAGTACTTC. The chain employs TRBV3-1 (or the pseudogene TRBV3-2) and TRBJ2-7; possible D gene TRBD2, 5 bases. CDR1 LGHDT and CDR2 YNNKEL come from the germline V gene (reference sequence). CDR3 size: 14 residues. The germline V and J ends were trimmed by 3 bases and 6 bases, with 15 bases remaining between them.